Following are 28 T cell receptor beta chains from one sample sequenced in a study of T cell responses to AZD1222 COVID-19 vaccine. This table comes from immunoSEQ multiplex PCR, and its TCRdb copy is limited to in-frame clones, with some not included. The profile shows some 90,000 clones, 88% of them singletons. The specimen comprised peripheral blood, sampled on day 0 of AZD1222 vaccination. The receptor source for this set is an adult in good health.

The chain has TRBV6-2 or TRBV6-3 and TRBJ1-1; D gene ambiguous. CDR1 is MNHEY and CDR2 is SVGEGT in the germline V gene. Trimming left V 0 bases short and J 5 bases short, with 7 bases between. The CDR3 runs 13 residues. The CDR3 region has the DNA TGTGCCAGCAGTTACTCTCTACCGACTGAAGCTTTCTTT. Translating gives CASSYSLPTEAFF.

This chain links TRBV6-5 with TRBJ2-3; possible D gene TRBD2, 6 bases. CDR3 length: 13 amino acids. The V end lost 7 bases, the J end lost 5 bases, and 13 bases lay between the germline ends. From germline, CDR1 is MNHEY and CDR2 SVGAGI. The CDR3 region is CASTPREVDTQYF. CDR3 sequence (DNA): TGTGCCAGCACACCCAGGGAGGTAGATACGCAGTATTTT.

The chain carries TRBV7-2 and TRBJ2-7; TRBD1 matches 10 bases. This CDR3 spans 15 amino acids. J lost 5 bases, V lost 6 bases, and 10 bases had no gene match. CDR1 is SGHTA, CDR2 FQGNSA, per germline. CDR3 nucleotide sequence: TGTGCCAGCAGTCTCCGGGACAGGGGAAACCACGAGCAGTACTTC. Translating it yields CASSLRDRGNHEQYF.

J is TRBJ1-5 and V is TRBV16, with TRBD1 as a possible D gene (6 bases). The V end was cut by 4 bases, the J end by 6 bases, with 16 bases between. This CDR3 comprises 15 residues. Looked up from germline, CDR1 is KGHSY and CDR2 is FQNENV. CDR3 protein: CASSLSTGKGQPQHF. CDR3 nucleotides: TGTGCCAGCAGCCTTTCTACAGGGAAGGGTCAGCCCCAGCATTTT.

The chain is built from TRBV20-1 and TRBJ2-1; TRBD2 agrees at 7 bases. CDR3 length: 13 amino acids. J gave up 5 bases and V 3 bases, and 4 bases lay outside the gene matches. The germline CDR1 and CDR2 sequences are DFQATT and SNEGSKA (reference sequence). CDR3 residues: CSASLAADNEQFF. In DNA, the CDR3 is TGCAGTGCTAGTCTAGCGGCCGACAATGAGCAGTTCTTC.

The CDR3 DNA sequence: TGTGCCAGCAGCCGGACTAGGAAGGACGAGCAGTACTTC. This codes for CASSRTRKDEQYF. This chain connects TRBV7-8 to TRBJ2-7, with TRBD2 matching over 7 bases. The CDR3 is 13 amino acids. The germline V gene encodes CDR1 SGHVS and CDR2 FQNEAQ. After removal of 5 bases from V and 5 bases from J, the junction contained 6 bases not matched to a gene.

This rearrangement joins TRBV5-1 to TRBJ2-3; 13 nucleotides line up with TRBD2. CDR3 length equals 17 residues. J gave up 1 base and V 0 bases, and 2 bases lay outside the gene matches. Germline assignment: CDR1 SGHRS and CDR2 YFSETQ. This chain's CDR3 is CASSLAGTSGGTDTQYF. The CDR3 DNA reads TGCGCCAGCAGCTTGGCCGGGACTAGCGGGGGCACAGATACGCAGTATTTT.

This chain joins TRBV5-5 and TRBJ1-6; D unresolved. The germline V gene has CDR1 SGHKS and CDR2 YYEKEE (reference sequence). With 1 base removed from V and 10 bases from J, the gap between germline ends came to 9 bases. CDR3 size: 13 residues. CDR3 protein: CASSLKLGSPLHF. In DNA form, the CDR3 reads TGTGCCAGCAGCTTGAAGCTGGGGTCACCCCTCCACTTT.

The CDR3 is CASSSGGDPGGEQFF. Here the CDR3 DNA reads TGTGCCAGCAGCTCTGGGGGGGACCCCGGTGGTGAGCAGTTCTTC. This sequence joins TRBV7-3 and TRBJ2-1; TRBD2 matches at 7 bases. This CDR3 is 15 amino acids long. Germline V gene sequence: CDR1 SGHTA, CDR2 FQGTGA. The ends lost 4 bases at V and 9 bases at J; junction bases unmatched: 12.

This chain uses TRBV5-8 with TRBJ2-1, with TRBD2 as a possible D gene (5 bases). This CDR3 is 15 amino acids long. V was clipped by 0 bases and J by 2 bases, with 9 bases between them. The germline V gene encodes CDR1 SGHTS and CDR2 YDEGEE. CDR3 in DNA: TGTGCCAGCAGCTTGGGGACTGGCCCCTACAATGAGCAGTTCTTC. Its protein product is CASSLGTGPYNEQFF.

The V and J genes are TRBV6-2 or TRBV6-3 and TRBJ1-1; the D gene is possibly TRBD1 (6 bases). Germline V gives CDR1 MNHEY, CDR2 SVGEGT. V was shortened by 4 bases and J by 4 bases, with 13 bases between the two germline ends. This CDR3 has 14 residues. CDR3: CASSLQGIGTEAFF. DNA of the CDR3: TGTGCCAGCAGTTTACAGGGAATCGGCACTGAAGCTTTCTTT.

J is TRBJ2-1 and V is TRBV28; D uncertain. Per the germline V gene, CDR1 is MDHEN and CDR2 is SYDVKM. This CDR3 has 13 amino acids. V lost 7 bases and J lost 2, with 9 bases in between. The CDR3 region is CASKGRAYNEQFF. The CDR3 region has the DNA TGTGCCAGCAAGGGCAGAGCCTACAATGAGCAGTTCTTC.

The chain is built from TRBV6-5 and TRBJ1-3; a possible D gene is TRBD1 (6 bases). This CDR3 has 14 residues. Germline assignment: CDR1 MNHEY and CDR2 SVGAGI. V lost 9 bases and J 1 base, leaving 13 bases between the germline ends. The CDR3 sequence is CASLYRGSGNTIYF. The CDR3 DNA reads TGTGCCAGTCTTTATAGGGGGTCTGGAAACACCATATATTTT.

V is TRBV10-3 and J is TRBJ1-2, with a possible D match to TRBD1 (5 bases). The CDR3 spans 14 residues. V was clipped by 3 bases and J by 6 bases, with 14 bases between them. Germline loops: CDR1 ENHRY, CDR2 SYGVKD. CDR3 nucleotides: TGTGCCATCAGTGACGGGGAGTTGGGGGATGGCTACACCTTC. It encodes CAISDGELGDGYTF.

The table lists this clone with a few counts. The genes are TRBV7-2 and TRBJ2-1; D call uncertain. CDR1 and CDR2 (germline): SGHTA, FQGNSA. This CDR3 contains 13 residues. V gave up 1 base and J gave up 6 bases, with 7 bases separating them. CDR3 region: CASSLVRRNEQFF. The DNA of the CDR3 is TGTGCCAGCAGCTTAGTGAGGCGCAATGAGCAGTTCTTC. Looking up the rest from reference TRBV7-2 and TRBJ2-1 gives the full variable domain: GAGVSQSPSNKVTEKGKDVELRCDPISGHTALYWYRQSLGQGLEFLIYFQGNSAPDKSGLPSDRFSAERTGGSVSTLTIQRTQQEDSAVYLCASSLVRRNEQFFGPGTRLTVL.

The chain carries TRBV13 and TRBJ2-5; D not resolved. The V gene's germline CDR1 is PRHDT and CDR2 FYEKMQ (reference sequence). This CDR3 region has 12 residues. The germline V and J ends were trimmed by 6 bases and 1 base, with 6 bases remaining between them. CDR3 sequence (DNA): TGTGCCAGCAGTATCGGCCAAGAGACCCAGTACTTC. It specifies CASSIGQETQYF.

The chain carries TRBV28 and TRBJ2-7; D remains unclear. V was shortened by 5 bases and J by 3 bases, with 20 bases between the two germline ends. Germline V CDR1 and CDR2: MDHEN, SYDVKM. The CDR3 covers 16 residues. In DNA, the CDR3 is TGTGCCAGCAGTATACGGACCCCCCAAGTCGTCTACGAGCAGTACTTC. Its translation is CASSIRTPQVVYEQYF.

The rearrangement uses TRBV10-3 and TRBJ2-1; 10 bases are shared with TRBD1. The CDR3 consists of 17 residues. CDR1 is ENHRY and CDR2 is SYGVKD in the germline V gene. V was clipped by 3 bases and J by 6 bases; unmatched bases: 11. The CDR3 sequence is CAISEELWRQGANEQFF. In nucleotides, the CDR3 is TGTGCCATCAGTGAAGAACTTTGGAGACAGGGGGCCAATGAGCAGTTCTTC.

The chain carries TRBV7-2 and TRBJ1-2, with D perhaps matching TRBD1 (5 bases). The germline V and J ends were trimmed by 7 bases and 4 bases, with 16 bases remaining between them. The length of the CDR3 is 14 residues. Germline-derived CDR1 and CDR2 are SGHTA and FQGNSA. CDR3 sequence reads: CASTPTEGPYGYTF. CDR3 DNA: TGTGCCAGCACCCCGACTGAGGGGCCCTATGGCTACACCTTC.

The chain carries TRBV6-5 and TRBJ2-7; perhaps TRBD2 as D (5 bases). The CDR3 spans 12 residues. Per the germline V gene, CDR1 is MNHEY and CDR2 is SVGAGI. Trimming removed 10 bases at V and 3 bases at J, with 13 bases between. The CDR3 nucleotides are TGTGCCAACACGGGAACGGGCTACGAGCAGTACTTC. As protein: CANTGTGYEQYF.

The rearrangement links TRBV20-1 to TRBJ2-5; perhaps TRBD1 as D (5 bases). The CDR3 covers 11 residues. Germline V lookup: CDR1 DFQATT, CDR2 SNEGSKA (reference sequence). Trimming removed 5 bases from V and 4 bases from J, with 8 bases in between. CDR3 nucleotide sequence: TGCAGTGCTCCTAGGGGAGAGACCCAGTACTTC. Translated: CSAPRGETQYF.

V and J are TRBV6-5 and TRBJ2-3; no reliable D call. The germline CDR1 and CDR2 sequences are MNHEY and SVGAGI. The CDR3 runs to 15 residues. V was cut by 10 bases and J by 2 bases, with 19 bases left in between. The CDR3 DNA reads TGTGCCACCTCCCCCACGGCGTACCACACAGATACGCAGTATTTT. Its protein is CATSPTAYHTDTQYF.

The rearrangement joins TRBV3-1 (or the pseudogene TRBV3-2) to TRBJ1-3, with 8 bases matching TRBD1. Trimming cost V 0 bases and J 4 bases; bases outside gene matches: 8. The CDR3 runs 17 residues. Germline V gene sequence: CDR1 LGHDT, CDR2 YNNKEL (reference sequence). The CDR3 region is CASSQDPGGQTGNTIYF. CDR3 DNA sequence: TGTGCCAGCAGCCAAGATCCAGGGGGCCAGACCGGAAACACCATATATTTT.

This rearrangement joins TRBV21-1 to TRBJ2-1; TRBD2, the table's D call, was not compared with the DNA. TRBV21-1 is a recognized pseudogene. The CDR3 loop spans 16 amino acids. The CDR3 coding sequence is TGTGCCAGCAGCAAAGGTTGTAGCGGGAGAAAATATGAGCAGTTCTTC. Its protein product is CASSKGCSGRKYEQFF.

The chain links TRBV6-5 to TRBJ2-7; 9 bases map to TRBD1. Per germline, CDR1 MNHEY and CDR2 SVGAGI. Trimming cost V 6 bases and J 6 bases; bases outside gene matches: 9. The CDR3 has 14 residues. The DNA of the CDR3 is TGTGCCAGCAGAGGCCCACAGGGGGCGCGCGAGCAGTACTTC. Amino acids: CASRGPQGAREQYF.

This clone was counted once. The V call is TRBV3-1 (or the pseudogene TRBV3-2), the J call TRBJ2-7, with TRBD1 matching over 8 bases. This CDR3 region has 12 residues. V shed 5 bases and J 6 bases; nucleotides not matched to a gene: 3. CDR1 and CDR2 from the germline V gene are LGHDT and YNNKEL (reference sequence). The CDR3: CASSTGGREQYF. The CDR3 nucleotides are TGTGCCAGCAGCACAGGGGGACGCGAGCAGTACTTC.

The CDR3 sequence: CASSLPDSANTGELFF. Here the CDR3 DNA reads TGCGCCAGCAGCTTGCCTGACAGTGCGAACACCGGGGAGCTGTTTTTT. The chain links TRBV5-1 to TRBJ2-2; D perhaps matches TRBD1 (5 bases). With 1 base removed from V and 0 bases from J, the gap between germline ends came to 10 bases. The CDR3 runs 16 residues. From germline, CDR1 is SGHRS and CDR2 YFSETQ.

This chain uses TRBV5-1 with TRBJ1-2, with 10 bases matching TRBD1. The CDR3 is made up of 15 amino acids. Trimming removed 3 bases from V and 4 bases from J; junction bases left unmatched: 6. Looked up from germline, CDR1 is SGHRS and CDR2 is YFSETQ. CDR3 loop: CASSYGQGDSYGYTF. CDR3 coding DNA: TGCGCCAGCAGCTACGGACAGGGGGACAGCTATGGCTACACCTTC.